The T cell receptor beta chain under discussion was sequenced for a study of blood T cell repertoires in COVID-19. Cohorts were assigned according to the clinical history that participants reported. In the authors' methods: For nucleated cells, counts were estimated from reference gene primer amplification. TCRdb's table, derived via immunoSEQ multiplex PCR, lists solely in-frame clones and lacks some. For V, J and clone size, that table is used; D and trimming come from the DNA. The sample yields some 260,000 clones, around 89% seen once. V trimming: 1 base; J trimming: 3 bases; junction bases outside the gene matches: 4. The CDR3 is 16 amino acids. Per the germline V gene, CDR1 is SEHNR and CDR2 is FQNEAQ (reference sequence).

The chain uses TRBV7-9 and TRBJ1-5, with 9 bases aligning to TRBD1. The sample was PBMCs or T cells enriched from blood (not recorded which). This receptor was identified in a man aged 35-49 years who had recovered from COVID-19. The CDR3 DNA is TGTGCCAGCAGCTTAGGGGGACAGGGCTACAATCAGCCCCAGCATTTT. This codes for CASSLGGQGYNQPQHF.